The next 30 T cell receptor beta chains were all read from a single sample in a study of memory CD4+ T cells and cytomegalovirus serostatus (dated by TCRdb to between 2019 and 2020). Library construction relied on the immunoSEQ multiplex PCR assay. TCRdb holds this immuneACCESS table with in-frame rearrangements only. Some clones are missing; in checked studies, unresolved V genes explain under half, and the rest has no known cause. Counted in this sample were about 75,000 clones; around 80% of them appeared once. 2.5% to 3% of the sample rests with the top ten. A FACSAria II was used to sort memory CD4+ T cells, defined as single viable CD3+CD4+CD8-CD45RO+ cells. The specimen was memory CD4+ T cells from blood. These receptors all stem from an adult in good health and CMV-seropositive.

The chain carries TRBV27 and TRBJ2-5; D may be TRBD2 (6 bases). The CDR3 totals 14 residues. The germline CDR1 and CDR2 sequences are MNHEY and SMNVEV (reference sequence). The ends were cut back, 7 bases at V and 4 bases at J, with 16 bases in the middle. CDR3 DNA: TGTGCCAGCAAGTCGGAGGGAAGGTCAGAGACCCAGTACTTC. This sequence encodes CASKSEGRSETQYF.

This clone was seen only a few times. The chain recombines TRBV30 with TRBJ2-2; D may match TRBD1 or TRBD2 (6 bases each). The germline gives CDR1 GTSNPN, CDR2 SVGIG (reference sequence). This CDR3 region has 14 residues. V was trimmed by 0 bases and J by 3 bases, leaving 8 bases between them. The CDR3 is CAWSVGGHTGELFF. In nucleotides, the CDR3 is TGTGCCTGGAGTGTAGGGGGGCACACCGGGGAGCTGTTTTTT.

In its sample, this clone was seen a few times. J is TRBJ1-1 and V is TRBV2, with D possibly TRBD1 on 5 matching bases. Germline CDR1 reads SNHLY; CDR2 reads FYNNEI. This CDR3 is built from 13 residues. Trimming pared 7 bases from V and 4 bases from J, leaving 13 bases between. CDR3 DNA sequence: TGTGCCAGCACGCAAGGGGAGGGCACTGAAGCTTTCTTT. Translating it yields CASTQGEGTEAFF.

This chain connects TRBV11-2 to TRBJ2-3, with 8 bases matching TRBD2. This CDR3 spans 17 amino acids. Germline V gives CDR1 SGHAT, CDR2 FQNNGV. V lost 1 base, J lost 0 bases, and 6 bases stayed unmatched. CDR3 sequence reads: CASSLGVASGSTDTQYF. DNA of the CDR3: TGTGCCAGCAGCTTAGGGGTGGCTAGCGGGAGCACAGATACGCAGTATTTT.

The chain links TRBV19 to TRBJ1-3; possible D gene TRBD1, 6 bases. From germline, CDR1 is LNHDA and CDR2 SQIVND (reference sequence). This CDR3 comprises 15 residues. The V end lost 2 bases, the J end lost 2 bases, and 10 bases lay between the germline ends. Written as DNA, the CDR3 is TGTGCCAGTAGTATATCGGACAGCACTGGAAACACCATATATTTT. Amino acids: CASSISDSTGNTIYF.

The rearrangement links TRBV2 to TRBJ2-7; D is undetermined. V lost 5 bases, J lost 2 bases, and 4 bases lay in between. Germline values: CDR1 SNHLY, CDR2 FYNNEI. The CDR3 runs to 11 residues. The CDR3 is CASSLAYEQYF. The CDR3 bases are TGTGCCAGCAGTCTAGCCTACGAGCAGTACTTC.

This chain links TRBV5-4 with TRBJ1-2; 8 bases align to TRBD1. The CDR3 runs 16 residues. J lost 8 bases, V lost 4 bases, and 16 bases had no gene match. Germline lookup yields CDR1 SGHNT and CDR2 YYREEE (reference sequence). The CDR3 nucleotides read TGTGCCAGCAGCCCTACAGGGGGTGGGGTCCTGTACGGCTACACCTTC. It codes for CASSPTGGGVLYGYTF.

The V gene is TRBV7-2, the J gene TRBJ2-4, with a weak D call TRBD2 (5 bases). The CDR3 has 14 amino acids. V was cut by 1 base and J by 9 bases, with 13 bases left in between. The germline V gene encodes CDR1 SGHTA and CDR2 FQGNSA. The chain's CDR3 is CASSLDGMNGIQYF. CDR3 DNA sequence: TGTGCCAGCAGCTTAGACGGGATGAACGGCATTCAGTACTTC.

CDR3 sequence reads: CASSFSGPREDTQYF. Here the CDR3 DNA reads TGTGCCAGCAGCTTCTCCGGACCCCGAGAAGATACGCAGTATTTT. This chain uses TRBV7-9 with TRBJ2-3; D gene ambiguous. The CDR3 has 15 amino acids. Germline CDR1 is SEHNR and CDR2 is FQNEAQ (reference sequence). V was pared by 3 bases and J by 5 bases, with 15 bases between.

This sequence joins TRBV19 and TRBJ2-7; D is tentatively TRBD1 or TRBD2 (5 bases each). Germline V gives CDR1 LNHDA, CDR2 SQIVND (reference sequence). Trimming took 4 bases from V and 4 from J, leaving 17 bases between them. The CDR3 length is 15 residues. DNA for the CDR3: TGTGCCAGTAGTACAAGAAATCGGGGCTTATACGAGCAGTACTTC. It is translated as CASSTRNRGLYEQYF. The full variable domain, in which reference TRBV19 and TRBJ2-7 provide the parts outside the CDR3, is DGGITQSPKYLFRKEGQNVTLSCEQNLNHDAMYWYRQDPGQGLRLIYYSQIVNDFQKGDIAEGYSVSREKKESFPLTVTSAQKNPTAFYLCASSTRNRGLYEQYFGPGTRLTVT.

The CDR3 sequence: CASSLDSTLRASGVAFF. CDR3 sequence (DNA): TGTGCCAGCAGCTTAGACTCCACATTGAGGGCCTCGGGAGTAGCTTTCTTT. This chain joins TRBV11-3 and TRBJ1-1, with D unresolved. The CDR3 is 17 amino acids. Germline CDR1 SGHNT, CDR2 YENEEA. The germline V and J ends were trimmed by 0 bases and 10 bases, with 24 bases remaining between them.

This chain joins TRBV6-1 and TRBJ1-2; unclear D gene. V was trimmed by 7 bases and J by 3 bases, leaving 18 bases between them. Germline assignment: CDR1 MNHNS and CDR2 SASEGT. This CDR3 contains 15 residues. The CDR3 sequence is CASTGRGGSYYGYTF. Here the CDR3 DNA reads TGTGCCAGCACCGGACGGGGAGGGTCTTACTATGGCTACACCTTC.

V usage is TRBV7-2 and J usage is TRBJ1-2, with a weak D call TRBD1 (6 bases). The CDR3 is made up of 14 amino acids. Trimming left V 0 bases short and J 7 bases short, with 12 bases between. Germline loops: CDR1 SGHTA, CDR2 FQGNSA. CDR3 nucleotide sequence: TGTGCCAGCAGCTTAGCGGGGACAATTCGTGGCTACACCTTC. Protein: CASSLAGTIRGYTF.

This clone was counted a single time. The chain links TRBV5-1 to TRBJ1-6; D unclear. CDR3 size: 14 residues. The V end lost 1 base, the J end lost 7 bases, and 9 bases lay between the germline ends. CDR1 and CDR2 from the germline V gene are SGHRS and YFSETQ. The CDR3 nucleotides are TGCGCCAGCAGCTTGACGTCAGAAAATTCACCCCTCCACTTT. This gives the protein CASSLTSENSPLHF.

This clone has only one observation. The genes are TRBV7-2 and TRBJ2-2, with D possibly being TRBD1 or TRBD2 (5 bases each). The CDR3 totals 15 residues. From germline, CDR1 is SGHTA and CDR2 FQGNSA. Trimming left V 1 base short and J 2 bases short, with 8 bases between. This CDR3 reads CASSLERTNTGELFF. CDR3 nucleotide sequence: TGTGCCAGCAGCTTAGAGCGGACAAACACCGGGGAGCTGTTTTTT.

This clone was seen a handful of times. This chain links TRBV19 with TRBJ1-6; unclear D gene. V gave up 1 base and J gave up 9 bases, with 16 bases separating them. Germline assignment: CDR1 LNHDA and CDR2 SQIVND (reference sequence). CDR3 length: 16 amino acids. DNA for the CDR3: TGTGCCAGTAGTATAGCTGGCGGTGGCCAGCCTTCACCCCTCCACTTT. Residues: CASSIAGGGQPSPLHF.

The rearrangement joins TRBV30 to TRBJ2-1; D may correspond to TRBD1 or TRBD2 (5 bases each). V was cut by 1 base and J by 10 bases, with 17 bases left in between. CDR1 is GTSNPN, CDR2 SVGIG, per germline (reference sequence). This CDR3 is built from 14 residues. In DNA form, the CDR3 reads TGTGCCTGGAGTGAGGGACGGATCAAGTTCGAGCAGTTCTTC. Protein product: CAWSEGRIKFEQFF. The variable domain in full, with the rest retrieved from reference TRBV30 and TRBJ2-1, is SQTIHQWPATLVQPVGSPLSLECTVEGTSNPNLYWYRQAAGRGLQLLFYSVGIGQISSEVPQNLSASRPQDRQFILSSKKLLLSDSGFYLCAWSEGRIKFEQFFGPGTRLTVL.

The chain links TRBV4-1 to TRBJ2-6; no firm D call. The CDR3 extends over 15 amino acids. The ends were cut back, 10 bases at V and 0 bases at J, with 13 bases in the middle. From germline, CDR1 is MGHRA and CDR2 YSYEKL. The CDR3 spells CATSSPVSGANVLTF. The CDR3 DNA follows: TGCGCCACCTCTAGTCCGGTCTCTGGGGCCAACGTCCTGACTTTC.

The V gene is TRBV6-1, the J gene TRBJ1-6, with 9 positions matching TRBD1. Germline trimming cut 3 bases from V and 10 bases from J; bases unmatched to any gene: 7. This CDR3 has 15 amino acids. Germline V lookup: CDR1 MNHNS, CDR2 SASEGT. CDR3 bases: TGTGCCAGCAGTGAGGGGGACAGGGATTTCTCACCCCTCCACTTT. Amino acids: CASSEGDRDFSPLHF.

This sequence joins TRBV13 and TRBJ2-3; possibly TRBD1 for D (5 bases). The CDR3 runs to 16 residues. The V and J ends lost 3 bases and 5 bases respectively, with 18 bases between them. CDR1 and CDR2 from the germline V gene are PRHDT and FYEKMQ (reference sequence). DNA of the CDR3: TGTGCCAGCAGCTTCGAAGGGCCAGGGTATCAAGATACGCAGTATTTT. This gives the protein CASSFEGPGYQDTQYF.

This chain connects TRBV15 to TRBJ2-2, with 10 nucleotides matching TRBD2. CDR1 is LNHNV, CDR2 YYDKDF, per germline (reference sequence). There are 17 residues in the CDR3. V trimming: 8 bases; J trimming: 3 bases; junction bases outside the gene matches: 12. CDR3 in amino acids: CATGVRAGGPHTGELFF. Written as DNA, the CDR3 is TGTGCCACCGGAGTGCGAGCGGGAGGGCCTCACACCGGGGAGCTGTTTTTT.

V is TRBV6-1 and J is TRBJ2-7, with TRBD1 matching over 7 bases. The V segment lost 5 bases and the J segment 5 bases; nucleotides outside the gene matches: 3. Germline V lookup: CDR1 MNHNS, CDR2 SASEGT. CDR3 length: 12 residues. The DNA of the CDR3 is TGTGCCAGCAGTTTACAGGGGAACGAGCAGTACGTC. It translates to CASSLQGNEQYV.

This chain uses TRBV27 with TRBJ2-1, with 14 nucleotides matching TRBD2. The V and J ends lost 7 bases and 9 bases, in that order; junction bases with no gene match: 8. Germline-derived CDR1 and CDR2 are MNHEY and SMNVEV (reference sequence). The CDR3 has 15 residues. This CDR3 reads CASTPGTSGSAEQFF. The CDR3 DNA follows: TGTGCCAGCACTCCCGGGACTAGCGGGAGTGCTGAGCAGTTCTTC.

The V and J genes are TRBV11-3 and TRBJ2-5; D ambiguous. From germline, CDR1 is SGHNT and CDR2 YENEEA. The CDR3 has 12 residues. V was trimmed by 5 bases and J by 0 bases, leaving 4 bases between them. The CDR3 spells CASSQYQETQYF. DNA for the CDR3: TGTGCCAGCAGCCAATACCAAGAGACCCAGTACTTC. The entire variable domain, with the rest obtained from reference TRBV11-3 and TRBJ2-5, is as follows: EAGVVQSPRYKIIEKKQPVAFWCNPISGHNTLYWYLQNLGQGPELLIRYENEEAVDDSQLPKDRFSAERLKGVDSTLKIQPAELGDSAVYLCASSQYQETQYFGPGTRLLVL.

The chain carries TRBV7-9 and TRBJ1-1; 11 nucleotides line up with TRBD1. The germline gives CDR1 SEHNR, CDR2 FQNEAQ (reference sequence). The V and J ends lost 1 base and 6 bases, in that order; junction bases with no gene match: 1. This CDR3 spans 14 amino acids. CDR3 sequence (DNA): TGTGCCAGCAGCTTAGAGGGACAGGGGGCTGAAGCTTTCTTT. This translates into CASSLEGQGAEAFF.

This clone was detected many times. The CDR3 sequence: CASRPLAAFSYEQYV. The CDR3 nucleotides read TGTGCCAGCAGACCCCTAGCGGCATTTTCCTACGAGCAGTACGTC. The V gene is TRBV27, the J gene TRBJ2-7; 7 positions agree with TRBD2. Germline CDR1 is MNHEY and CDR2 is SMNVEV (reference sequence). V trimming: 6 bases; J trimming: 1 base; junction bases outside the gene matches: 9. This CDR3 comprises 15 residues.

This clone was seen more than once but under ten times. The V call is TRBV2, the J call TRBJ2-2; D remains ambiguous. This CDR3 spans 14 amino acids. V was cut by 4 bases and J by 8 bases, with 14 bases left in between. The V gene's germline CDR1 is SNHLY and CDR2 FYNNEI. CDR3 DNA sequence: TGTGCCAGCAGTGTGGTCAGCCAAGCTGGGGAGCTGTTTTTT. Protein product: CASSVVSQAGELFF.

The chain is built from TRBV5-1 and TRBJ2-1; possibly TRBD1 for D (6 bases). The CDR3 totals 14 residues. Germline assignment: CDR1 SGHRS and CDR2 YFSETQ. V was trimmed by 2 bases and J by 1 base, leaving 7 bases between them. This CDR3 reads CASSLQGSYNEQFF. The DNA of the CDR3 is TGCGCCAGCAGCTTACAGGGTTCCTACAATGAGCAGTTCTTC.

This chain connects TRBV5-1 to TRBJ1-1, with D unclear. The CDR3 length is 15 residues. Germline V gene sequence: CDR1 SGHRS, CDR2 YFSETQ. V lost 1 base and J lost 1, with 11 bases in between. The CDR3 nucleotides are TGCGCCAGCAGCTTGTCCCTACGCGAGAACACTGAAGCTTTCTTT. This codes for CASSLSLRENTEAFF.

There are a few counts of this clone. The rearrangement joins TRBV19 to TRBJ1-1; D is ambiguous. This CDR3 contains 13 residues. Trimming pared 8 bases from V and 5 bases from J, leaving 15 bases between. From germline, CDR1 is LNHDA and CDR2 SQIVND (reference sequence). The CDR3 nucleotides read TGTGCCAGTGAGGGCGGTGTATGGACTGAAGCTTTCTTT. Protein product: CASEGGVWTEAFF.